The rows below give T cell receptor beta chains drawn from one sample of a study of breast tumors, draining lymph nodes, adjacent tissues. TCRdb re-called the multiplex PCR reads through MiXCR, storing one row per CDR3 protein. The repertoire has 100,000 to 150,000 distinct CDR3 sequences, 15% to 20% of them found once; the top ten carry less than 4%. Sample: axillary lymph node tissue. Receptors were obtained from a female donor with breast cancer. Some clones in this sample may be carry-over from other donors' samples. The CDR3 runs from the conserved cysteine through the conserved F or W. A D gene is named only where the DNA matches it firmly. Some rows have no size entry. The others give once, few or many, or a class for an expanded clone.

TRBJ2-5	TRBV3-1	many	TRBD2	CASSRVGLAGQETQYF	TGTGCCAGCAGCCGAGTGGGACTAGCGGGGCAAGAGACCCAGTACTTC
TRBJ2-6	TRBV30	.	.	CAWSGWGSGANVLTF	TGTGCCTGGAGTGGATGGGGCTCTGGGGCCAACGTCCTGACTTTC
TRBJ2-3	TRBV7-6	many	TRBD2	CASSSSLAGVTDTQYF	TGTGCCAGCAGCTCATCACTAGCGGGAGTTACAGATACGCAGTATTTT
TRBJ1-5	TRBV6-6	many	.	CASTSGQGTSNQPQHF	TGTGCCAGCACCTCGGGGCAGGGTACGAGCAATCAGCCCCAGCATTTT
TRBJ2-5	TRBV5-1	many	TRBD2	CASSLGGSGILETQYF	TGCGCCAGCAGCTTGGGGGGTAGCGGGATACTAGAGACCCAGTACTTC
TRBJ2-3	TRBV7-6	many	.	CASSLGGQTTDTQYF	TGTGCCAGCAGCCTCGGGGGGCAGACCACAGATACGCAGTATTTT
TRBJ2-5	TRBV5-4	.	TRBD2	CASSLESPVSGSKTQYF	TGTGCCAGCAGCTTGGAAAGTCCCGTGAGCGGGAGTAAGACCCAGTACTTC
TRBJ1-2	TRBV5-4	few	TRBD1	CASSFPQGGYGYTF	TGTGCCAGCAGCTTCCCACAGGGGGGCTATGGCTACACCTTC
TRBJ1-1	TRBV7-3	few	.	CASSQGNQNTEAFF	TGTGCCAGCAGCCAAGGCAACCAGAACACTGAAGCTTTCTTT
TRBJ2-1	TRBV6-5	many	.	CASSSPLGEQFF	TGTGCCAGCAGCTCGCCCTTGGGGGAGCAGTTCTTC
TRBJ2-5	TRBV28	many	TRBD2	CASRGTSGGQETQYF	TGTGCCAGCAGGGGGACTAGCGGGGGCCAAGAGACCCAGTACTTC
TRBJ2-3	TRBV5-1	many	.	CASSRLPGGDTQYF	TGCGCCAGCAGCCGACTTCCCGGGGGAGATACGCAGTATTTT
TRBJ2-5	TRBV19	many	TRBD1	CASSTGGRAETQYF	TGTGCCAGTAGTACAGGGGGCCGGGCAGAGACCCAGTACTTC
TRBJ2-1	TRBV6-6	many	TRBD2	CASSYGPGTSGDEQFF	TGTGCCAGCAGTTATGGGCCCGGGACTAGCGGCGATGAGCAGTTCTTC
TRBJ2-3	TRBV27	many	.	CASSLMESDTQYF	TGTGCCAGCAGTTTAATGGAATCAGATACGCAGTATTTT
TRBJ2-3	TRBV10-1	.	.	CASGAPGTDTRYF	TGCGCCAGCGGGGCCCCGGGCACAGATACGCGGTATTTT
TRBJ1-4	TRBV20-1	many	TRBD1	CSAPDRRGRFEKLFF	TGCAGTGCTCCGGACAGGAGGGGCCGGTTTGAAAAACTGTTTTTT
TRBJ2-4	TRBV5-1	few	.	CASSRTIGMAKNIQYF	TGCGCCAGCAGCCGGACCATAGGGATGGCCAAAAACATTCAGTACTTC
TRBJ2-7	TRBV7-3	many	.	CASSMDGHYEQYF	TGTGCCAGCAGCATGGACGGACACTACGAGCAGTACTTC
TRBJ2-5	TRBV7-6	many	.	CASSSGPQETQYF	TGTGCCAGCAGCTCAGGACCGCAAGAGACCCAGTACTTC